The 24 T cell receptor beta chains listed next were all sequenced from one sample in a study of T cell responses to AZD1222 COVID-19 vaccine. Method: immunoSEQ multiplex PCR; TCRdb's copy keeps in-frame clones and lacks some. Of about 69,000 clones in the sample, about four fifths were seen once. Sample: peripheral blood, taken 28 days after the second AZD1222 dose. The receptor set was obtained from an adult who received the AZD1222 COVID-19 vaccine.

The chain is built from TRBV2 and TRBJ2-5; possibly TRBD2 for D (7 bases). The V end was cut by 6 bases, the J end by 5 bases, with 22 bases between. CDR1 and CDR2 (germline): SNHLY, FYNNEI. This CDR3 comprises 16 residues. For the CDR3, the DNA is TGTGCCAGCAGCGCTTATACGGGGGGCCCTCGGGAGACCCAGTACTTC. Residues: CASSAYTGGPRETQYF.

CDR3 residues: CAWNNQGPYEQYF. CDR3 bases: TGTGCCTGGAACAATCAGGGACCCTACGAGCAGTACTTC. The V and J genes are TRBV30 and TRBJ2-7; D possibly matches TRBD1 or TRBD2 (5 bases each). Germline values: CDR1 GTSNPN, CDR2 SVGIG (reference sequence). Between the trimmed V and J ends, which lost 4 bases and 2 bases, there was a span of 12 bases. The CDR3 has 13 amino acids. Using reference TRBV30 and TRBJ2-7 for the parts outside the CDR3, the full variable domain is SQTIHQWPATLVQPVGSPLSLECTVEGTSNPNLYWYRQAAGRGLQLLFYSVGIGQISSEVPQNLSASRPQDRQFILSSKKLLLSDSGFYLCAWNNQGPYEQYFGPGTRLTVT.

The genes are TRBV19 and TRBJ2-3; D is undetermined. Trimming stripped 1 base from V and 5 bases from J, with 4 bases between. The length of the CDR3 is 12 residues. The germline gives CDR1 LNHDA, CDR2 SQIVND (reference sequence). This CDR3 reads CASSIGIDTQYF. The CDR3 nucleotides are TGTGCCAGTAGTATAGGGATAGATACGCAGTATTTT.

This rearrangement joins TRBV28 to TRBJ2-7, with 9 bases lining up with TRBD1. V shed 2 bases, J shed 1 base, and the junction held 6 bases outside the gene matches. CDR1 and CDR2 from the germline V gene are MDHEN and SYDVKM. This CDR3 contains 16 residues. This chain's CDR3 is CASSLEQGAASYEQYF. As DNA, the CDR3 is TGTGCCAGCAGTTTAGAACAGGGGGCGGCATCCTACGAGCAGTACTTC.

The chain recombines TRBV7-6 with TRBJ1-5, with D unresolved. The V end lost 3 bases, the J end lost 5 bases, and 17 bases lay between the germline ends. Germline values: CDR1 SGHVS, CDR2 FNYEAQ. The CDR3 totals 16 residues. The CDR3 sequence: CASSFGPWGPYQPQHF. The CDR3, as DNA: TGTGCCAGCAGCTTCGGACCATGGGGTCCCTATCAGCCCCAGCATTTT.

This clone was picked up one time. The chain joins TRBV6-5 to TRBJ2-4; possibly TRBD1 for D (5 bases). The CDR3 has 12 residues. Germline V lookup: CDR1 MNHEY, CDR2 SVGAGI. Trimming took 6 bases from V and 5 from J, leaving 8 bases between them. DNA of the CDR3: TGTGCCAGCAGGCCAGGGCAAAACATTCAGTACTTC. It specifies CASRPGQNIQYF.

CDR3 nucleotides: TGTGCCAGCAGCTCCTCTTGGGGCTACGAGCAGTACTTC. Its translation: CASSSSWGYEQYF. The chain is built from TRBV11-3 and TRBJ2-7; D is undetermined. Trimming removed 4 bases at V and 3 bases at J, with 10 bases between. Per germline, CDR1 SGHNT and CDR2 YENEEA. The CDR3 is 13 residues long.

The rearrangement links TRBV4-1 to TRBJ1-2, with D possibly being TRBD1 (6 bases). Germline loops: CDR1 MGHRA, CDR2 YSYEKL. V lost 0 bases and J lost 14, with 28 bases in between. This CDR3 is 17 amino acids long. CDR3 sequence: CASSQDIVRQALVGLTF. The CDR3 DNA reads as TGCGCCAGCAGCCAAGATATTGTCCGACAGGCCCTCGTCGGTCTAACCTTC.

The chain joins TRBV18 to TRBJ1-4; D possibly corresponds to TRBD1 (6 bases). Germline V gene data show CDR1 as KGHSH and CDR2 as LQKENI. The CDR3 is 14 residues long. V shed 4 bases and J shed 7 bases, with 13 bases lying between them. The CDR3 loop is CASSQTGFGEKLFF. The CDR3 coding sequence is TGTGCCAGCTCACAAACAGGGTTTGGTGAAAAACTGTTTTTT.

This clone has just a few counts. V is TRBV5-4 and J is TRBJ1-2; the D is unclear. The CDR3 is 12 residues long. CDR1 is SGHNT, CDR2 YYREEE, per germline (reference sequence). Trimming removed 4 bases at V and 8 bases at J, with 12 bases between. The DNA for the CDR3 is TGTGCCAGCAGCCGTGGGGTTTACGGCTACACCTTC. This translates into CASSRGVYGYTF.

The table lists this clone with a count of one. This sequence joins TRBV2 and TRBJ2-7, with unresolved D. V was trimmed by 8 bases and J by 5 bases, leaving 16 bases between them. The CDR3 loop spans 13 amino acids. Germline CDR1 SNHLY, CDR2 FYNNEI. CDR3 DNA sequence: TGTGCCAGCCGAGACACCGCTTACAACGAGCAGTACTTC. Translation: CASRDTAYNEQYF.

The chain joins TRBV19 to TRBJ2-1; 9 bases match TRBD1. With V trimmed by 5 bases and J by 4 bases, 6 bases remained unmatched. From germline, CDR1 is LNHDA and CDR2 SQIVND (reference sequence). CDR3 size: 15 residues. The DNA of the CDR3 is TGTGCCAGTAGTGCCGGGACAGGGTTGTACAATGAGCAGTTCTTC. Translated, it gives CASSAGTGLYNEQFF.

The chain is built from TRBV27 and TRBJ1-1; D is unresolved. The CDR3 runs to 15 residues. Trimming took off 0 bases at V and 0 bases at J, with 8 bases between the two ends. Germline V gene lookup returns CDR1 MNHEY and CDR2 SMNVEV (reference sequence). The CDR3 region has the DNA TGTGCCAGCAGTTTATCGTCAGTCTTGAACACTGAAGCTTTCTTT. It specifies CASSLSSVLNTEAFF.

The J gene is TRBJ1-2, the V gene TRBV28, with no clear D. The germline V gene encodes CDR1 MDHEN and CDR2 SYDVKM. V was cut by 3 bases and J by 4 bases, with 3 bases left in between. The CDR3 has 11 amino acids. CDR3 DNA: TGTGCCAGCAGTTTCGCCTATGGCTACACCTTC. Translating gives CASSFAYGYTF.

CDR3 bases: TGTGCCATCAGAGCCAGGGGTCCGAGTGGAAACACCATATATTTT. This codes for CAIRARGPSGNTIYF. V gene TRBV10-3 combines with J gene TRBJ1-3; a possible D gene is TRBD1 (6 bases). There are 15 residues in the CDR3. The V gene's germline CDR1 is ENHRY and CDR2 SYGVKD. Trimming left V 6 bases short and J 3 bases short, with 15 bases between.

This clone has a handful of counts. This chain connects TRBV18 to TRBJ2-3, with D uncertain. Germline CDR1 reads KGHSH; CDR2 reads LQKENI. The CDR3 totals 12 residues. V was shortened by 2 bases and J by 4 bases, with 4 bases between the two germline ends. DNA of the CDR3: TGTGCCAGCTCACCAAGGTCAGATACGCAGTATTTT. Translated, it gives CASSPRSDTQYF.

The J gene is TRBJ2-7, the V gene TRBV5-1; TRBD1 matches 8 bases. The germline V gene has CDR1 SGHRS and CDR2 YFSETQ. V lost 5 bases and J lost 2; bases outside the gene matches: 9. The CDR3 is 15 residues long. CDR3 residues: CASSAEMGQAYEQYF. For the CDR3, the DNA is TGCGCCAGCAGTGCAGAAATGGGACAGGCCTACGAGCAGTACTTC.

This chain links TRBV19 with TRBJ1-5; possible D gene TRBD1, 5 bases. The CDR3 has 15 amino acids. V lost 5 bases and J 4 bases, leaving 15 bases between the germline ends. Germline V CDR1 and CDR2: LNHDA, SQIVND (reference sequence). The CDR3 here is CASSSRGSSNQPQHF. The CDR3, as DNA: TGTGCCAGTAGTTCGCGGGGCAGCTCAAATCAGCCCCAGCATTTT.

This chain joins TRBV7-2 and TRBJ1-2, with 11 bases fitting TRBD1. The CDR3 is 16 amino acids. V was clipped by 1 base and J by 4 bases; unmatched bases: 5. The germline CDR1 and CDR2 sequences are SGHTA and FQGNSA. The CDR3 DNA follows: TGTGCCAGCAGCTTAGGACCGGGACAGGGGGGCTATGGCTACACCTTC. This sequence encodes CASSLGPGQGGYGYTF.

This sequence joins TRBV6-5 and TRBJ1-5; TRBD1 aligns across 7 bases. Germline CDR1 MNHEY, CDR2 SVGAGI. Germline trimming cut 6 bases from V and 5 bases from J; bases unmatched to any gene: 10. CDR3 length: 15 residues. This chain's CDR3 is CASSVQGREDQPQHF. CDR3 DNA sequence: TGTGCCAGCAGCGTACAGGGGCGGGAGGATCAGCCCCAGCATTTT.

In DNA, the CDR3 is TGTGCCAGCAGCTTAGGAAGCGGAAATCAGCCCCAGCATTTT. Translating it yields CASSLGSGNQPQHF. The chain carries TRBV7-2 and TRBJ1-5; D call uncertain. Germline V gene data show CDR1 as SGHTA and CDR2 as FQGNSA. Trimming left V 1 base short and J 4 bases short, with 8 bases between. The CDR3 extends over 14 amino acids.

The chain combines TRBV3-1 (or the pseudogene TRBV3-2) with TRBJ1-2; D is uncertain. V was cut by 0 bases and J by 5 bases, with 13 bases left in between. The V gene's germline CDR1 is LGHDT and CDR2 YNNKEL (reference sequence). CDR3 size: 15 residues. The CDR3 sequence: CASSQDQAVLYGYTF. The CDR3 DNA sequence: TGTGCCAGCAGCCAAGATCAGGCAGTGCTTTATGGCTACACCTTC.

The rearrangement links TRBV6-5 to TRBJ1-1; the D is unclear. The CDR3 has 15 amino acids. V lost 0 bases, J lost 2 bases, and 10 bases lay in between. The germline V gene has CDR1 MNHEY and CDR2 SVGAGI. The CDR3 DNA sequence: TGTGCCAGCAGTTACTCGAGTTTGAGCAACACTGAAGCTTTCTTT. Translating gives CASSYSSLSNTEAFF.

The genes are TRBV10-3 and TRBJ2-1, with D possibly TRBD2 on 6 matching bases. Trimming took off 6 bases at V and 6 bases at J, with 6 bases between the two ends. Germline V gene lookup returns CDR1 ENHRY and CDR2 SYGVKD. This CDR3 is built from 11 residues. The DNA of the CDR3 is TGTGCCATCAGGGAGGGCAATGAGCAGTTCTTC. Translated, it gives CAIREGNEQFF.